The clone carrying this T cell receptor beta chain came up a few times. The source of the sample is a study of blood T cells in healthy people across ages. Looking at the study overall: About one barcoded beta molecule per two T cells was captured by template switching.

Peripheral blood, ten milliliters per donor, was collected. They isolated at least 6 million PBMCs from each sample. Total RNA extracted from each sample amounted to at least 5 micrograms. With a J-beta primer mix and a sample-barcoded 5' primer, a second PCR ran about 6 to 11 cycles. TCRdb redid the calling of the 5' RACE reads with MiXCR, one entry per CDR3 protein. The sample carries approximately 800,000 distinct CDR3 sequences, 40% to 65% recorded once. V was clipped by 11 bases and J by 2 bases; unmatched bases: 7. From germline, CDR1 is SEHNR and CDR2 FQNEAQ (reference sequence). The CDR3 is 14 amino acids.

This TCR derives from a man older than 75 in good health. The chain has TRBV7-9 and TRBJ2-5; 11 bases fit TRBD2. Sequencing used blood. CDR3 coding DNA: TGTGCCGTCTCTGGGACTAGCGGACAAGAGACCCAGTACTTC. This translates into CAVSGTSGQETQYF.